The present T cell receptor beta chain was sequenced within a study of blood T cell repertoires in COVID-19. Across the whole study: Sources were T cells, B-cell-depleted T cells, or PBMCs; the material itself was cDNA or gDNA.

This CDR3 is built from 14 residues. The germline V gene has CDR1 GTSNPN and CDR2 SVGIG (reference sequence). Trimming stripped 4 bases from V and 1 base from J, with 8 bases between. Per the study methods: Amplification of reference gene primers provided the estimated nucleated cell counts. Only in-frame clones appear in the TCRdb table, and some are missing; sequencing was by immunoSEQ multiplex PCR. Clonal size and the V and J genes are those of that table, whereas D and trimming came from the DNA. The profile shows around 300,000 clones, 75% to 90% of them singletons. The TCR comes from a woman aged 25-40 years with active or convalescent COVID-19. The gene calls are TRBV30 and TRBJ2-6; D ambiguous. Sequencing input: peripheral blood. CDR3 region: CAWTSGSGANVLTF. In DNA, the CDR3 is TGTGCCTGGACCTCCGGGTCTGGGGCCAACGTCCTGACTTTC.